This T cell receptor (beta chain) was captured in a study of blood T cell repertoires in COVID-19. The CDR3 spans 12 residues. V dropped 4 bases and J dropped 5 bases, with 9 bases sitting between them. The V gene's germline CDR1 is LNHDA and CDR2 SQIVND (reference sequence). Data came from immunoSEQ multiplex PCR; TCRdb stores just in-frame clones and leaves some out. The sample has 400,000 to 500,000 clones, approximately 87% seen once. Input material: PBMCs or T cells enriched from blood (not recorded which). The gene calls are TRBV19 and TRBJ2-7, with D tentatively TRBD1 (6 bases). This receptor was taken from a woman in her 40s who had recovered from COVID-19. CDR3 loop: CASSTTGNEQYF. CDR3 in DNA: TGTGCCAGTAGTACCACAGGGAACGAGCAGTACTTC.